Sequencing of this TCR beta chain was carried out in a study of shared clonotypes between healthy human individuals. The study's findings and limits: Across subsets, estimated richness was generally greater for naive than for memory populations.

The germline CDR1 and CDR2 sequences are ENHRY and SYGVKD. The CDR3 runs 17 residues. V shed 0 bases, J shed 4 bases, and the junction held 9 bases outside the gene matches. Data came from immunoSEQ multiplex PCR; TCRdb stores just in-frame clones and leaves some out. Of roughly 1,100,000 clones in the sample, roughly 80% were seen once. This clone was found once. Antigen specificity is unknown. The chain is built from TRBV10-3 and TRBJ2-3, with TRBD2 matching 8 bases. The source material was memory CD4+ T cells sorted from blood. This sample's subset: CD45RA-negative fraction. The receptor was derived from a man between 18 and 29 years old in good health. DNA of the CDR3: TGTGCCATCAGTGAGTCGCTTAGCGGGATACGGGCAGATACGCAGTATTTT. Translating it yields CAISESLSGIRADTQYF.